This TCR beta chain originates from a study of T cell clones after liver transplantation. Across the study: Post-transplant blood was tracked for graft-donor-reactive T cell clones identified in a pre-transplant mixed lymphocyte reaction. At least one year of complete immunosuppression withdrawal without enzymes over twice normal defined tolerance. Three of eight recipients were HCV-positive; others had non-autoimmune, non-viral indications.

Repertoires were generated with immunoSEQ multiplex PCR, while TCRdb's copy carries only in-frame clones and drops some. The sample consists of some 61,000 clones, around 70% of them appearing once. This receptor was identified in a human patient who received a liver transplant. A share of the T cells may be of graft donor origin. Here the sequenced sample was CD4+ T cells from blood, taken at the 22-month timepoint.

CDR3 sequence reads: CASSVVGTGADTQYF. The CDR3 DNA reads as TGTGCCAGCAGCGTAGTGGGTACTGGCGCAGATACGCAGTATTTT. This chain uses TRBV9 with TRBJ2-3; D not resolved. The CDR3 is made up of 15 amino acids. Trimming removed 0 bases at V and 4 bases at J, with 12 bases between. Germline CDR1 and CDR2: SGDLS and YYNGEE.